These T cell receptor beta chains were read from a single sample in a study of OX40 agonist ivuxolimab in advanced cancers. The assay was immunoSEQ multiplex PCR, and TCRdb's table has in-frame clones only and misses some. Of approximately 74,000 clones listed, 80% to 85% are singletons. This specimen consisted of CD4+ or CD8+ T cells sorted from blood, obtained in a trial of the OX40 agonist ivuxolimab. The receptors here all came from an adult with an advanced solid tumor such as melanoma, head and neck, liver or kidney cancer. CDR3s include the opening cysteine and the closing phenylalanine or tryptophan. Fields, in order: clone size, D gene, J gene, V gene, CDR3 DNA, CDR3 protein. D genes are given only for firm matches. Some rows have no size entry. The others give once, few or many, or a class for an expanded clone.

>once|TRBD1|TRBJ2-5|TRBV18
TGTGCCAGCTCACCTATCCCCGGGACAGGGTACCAAGAGACCCAGTACTTC
CASSPIPGTGYQETQYF
>NA|NA|TRBJ1-1|TRBV28
TGTGCCAGCAGTCCCGCCCGTGGGGGGAACACTGAAGCTTTCTTT
CASSPARGGNTEAFF
>few|TRBD2|TRBJ2-5|TRBV2
TGTGCCAGCAGTGTCCCAGCGGGAGGACGGGAGACCCAGTACTTC
CASSVPAGGRETQYF
>NA|NA|TRBJ1-5|TRBV19
TGTGCCAGTAGTATAGATCTAGGGCCGATGCCCCAGCATTTT
CASSIDLGPMPQHF
>NA|NA|TRBJ1-6|TRBV5-5
TGTGCCAGCAGCTTGGTTCAGAGCATTAATTCACCCCTCCACTTT
CASSLVQSINSPLHF
>NA|NA|TRBJ1-4|TRBV2
TGTGCCAGCAGGTGGGGGGATGAAAAACTGTTTTTT
CASRWGDEKLFF
>NA|TRBD2|TRBJ2-3|TRBV6-1
TGTGCCAGCAGACCACCGGGACTAAGCACAGATACGCAGTATTTT
CASRPPGLSTDTQYF
>NA|NA|TRBJ2-7|TRBV27
TGTGCCAGCAGTTTCTCTGGTGCGCCAGGTCGCGAGCAGTACTTC
CASSFSGAPGREQYF
>NA|NA|TRBJ2-5|TRBV27
TGTGCCAGCAGTCCAGTCAGGGGGGCGGAGACCCAGTACTTC
CASSPVRGAETQYF
>medium-sized|TRBD1|TRBJ1-5|TRBV10-1
TGCGCCAGCAGCCGGGACAGAAATCAGCCCCAGCATTTT
CASSRDRNQPQHF
>NA|NA|TRBJ1-2|TRBV5-8
TGTGCCAGCAGCTTCAGGGAGGGTTCCCCAGTGAGTGGCTACACCTTC
CASSFREGSPVSGYTF
>NA|NA|TRBJ1-3|TRBV29-1
TGCAGCGTCCAGACAGGCTCTGGAAACACCATATATTTT
CSVQTGSGNTIYF
>NA|TRBD1|TRBJ1-2|TRBV6-6
TGTGCCAGCAGTGGGACAGCATATGGCTACACCTTC
CASSGTAYGYTF
>NA|TRBD2|TRBJ2-5|TRBV9
TGTGCCAGCAGCGTAGCCCTGGGACTACAAGAGACCCAGTACTTC
CASSVALGLQETQYF
>NA|TRBD1|TRBJ1-2|TRBV5-8
TGTGCCAGCAGCCCGGGACAGGGGTACTTTGGCTACACCTTC
CASSPGQGYFGYTF
>NA|TRBD2|TRBJ2-1|TRBV19
TGTGCCAGTAGGGGTAGCGGGGGTAGCTCCTACAATGAGCAGTTCTTC
CASRGSGGSSYNEQFF
>once|NA|TRBJ2-3|TRBV10-3
TGTGCCATCAGTGATGTCTCAGATACGCAGTATTTT
CAISDVSDTQYF
>NA|NA|TRBJ2-7|TRBV11-3
TGTGCCAGCAGCTTATGGGCAGAACACGAGCAGTACTTC
CASSLWAEHEQYF
>NA|NA|TRBJ2-7|TRBV10-3
TGTGCCATCAGTGAGAGCTCCCGGGGCTACGAGCAGTACTTC
CAISESSRGYEQYF
>NA|NA|TRBJ1-2|TRBV7-2
TGTGCCAGCGCCTGGGGGGGTGGCTACACCTTC
CASAWGGGYTF
>few|NA|TRBJ1-3|TRBV27
TGTGCCAGCAGTTTAAGGGCTGGAAACACCATATATTTT
CASSLRAGNTIYF
>NA|NA|TRBJ2-6|TRBV6-6
TGTGCCAGCAGATTAGAAAAGACTGGGGCCAACGTCCTGACTTTC
CASRLEKTGANVLTF
>few|NA|TRBJ2-3|TRBV28
TGTGCCAGCAGTTCCTCTCGGACAGCAACAGATACGCAGTATTTT
CASSSSRTATDTQYF
>NA|NA|TRBJ1-5|TRBV4-2
TGTGCCAGCAGCCTATTCGGACAGACCGACGGCCAGCCCCAGCATTTT
CASSLFGQTDGQPQHF
>few|NA|TRBJ1-4|TRBV30
TGTGCCTGGAGAACGATGCTTAATGAAAAACTGTTTTTT
CAWRTMLNEKLFF
>NA|NA|TRBJ1-4|TRBV5-1
TGCGCCAGCAGCCCTAGTATGGGTTCTAATGAAAAACTGTTTTTT
CASSPSMGSNEKLFF
>once|NA|TRBJ2-5|TRBV19
TGTGCCAGTAGTATGGACGGCCCCCCGGGAAAGACCCAGTACTTC
CASSMDGPPGKTQYF
>NA|TRBD2|TRBJ2-5|TRBV11-3
TGTGCCAGCAGCTTAAGCGGGGGGCAAGAGACCCAGTACTTC
CASSLSGGQETQYF
>NA|NA|TRBJ1-2|TRBV4-1
TGCGCCAGCAGCCAATCTTGGCCCAGGAAGAAAGAAAACTATGGCTACACCTTC
CASSQSWPRKKENYGYTF
>NA|TRBD1|TRBJ2-7|TRBV29-1
TGCAGCTTTGTTGGCGGTTGGCAGGGGGCGTACGAGCAGTACTTC
CSFVGGWQGAYEQYF
>NA|NA|TRBJ1-4|TRBV9
TGTGCCAGCAGTCCCGGACGGATGAATGAAAAACTGTTTTTT
CASSPGRMNEKLFF
>many|NA|TRBJ1-2|TRBV5-1
TGCGCCAGCAGCCCCCGAGCCAGCTATGGCTACACCTTC
CASSPRASYGYTF
>once|NA|TRBJ2-6|TRBV27
TGTGCCAGCAGTAGGGACCCTGGGGCCAACGTCCTGACTTTC
CASSRDPGANVLTF
>NA|NA|TRBJ2-3|TRBV4-1
TGCGCCAGCAGCCTCGGGTTCACAGATACGCAGTATTTT
CASSLGFTDTQYF
>NA|NA|TRBJ2-1|TRBV9
TGTGCCAGCAGCGTAGCGGGGGCAGGGACGGGAGGTGAGCAGTTCTTC
CASSVAGAGTGGEQFF
>once|TRBD1|TRBJ1-5|TRBV28
TGTGCCAGCAGTCTTCGGGACAGGGGCAGGCAGCCCCAGCATTTT
CASSLRDRGRQPQHF
>NA|NA|TRBJ1-5|TRBV18
TGTGCCAGCTCGACAGGCGGGATCAATCAGCCCCAGCATTTT
CASSTGGINQPQHF
>NA|NA|TRBJ1-2|TRBV28
TGTGCCACCGAAGACAGGACGAACTATGGCTACACCTTC
CATEDRTNYGYTF
>NA|TRBD2|TRBJ2-1|TRBV30
TGTGCCTGGAGTGTCACTAGCGGGATGTATGAGCAGTTCTTC
CAWSVTSGMYEQFF
>few|NA|TRBJ2-5|TRBV25-1
TGTGCCAGCAGTGACACAGGGGGGGGAGAGACCCAGTACTTC
CASSDTGGGETQYF
>NA|NA|TRBJ2-2|TRBV5-1
TGCGCCAGCAGCTTGGGTAGCGGTTACACCGGGGAGCTGTTTTTT
CASSLGSGYTGELFF
>NA|NA|TRBJ1-5|TRBV12-5
TGTGCTAGTGGGAATAGCAATCAGCCCCAGCATTTT
CASGNSNQPQHF